This record concerns one T cell receptor (beta chain) sequence. No antigen is known for it. Amplified TCR beta CDR3 regions came from RNA transcripts. Carried out on the TCR CDR3, a first-round RT-PCR used the HTBI primer set. TCRdb analysed the multiplex PCR reads with MiXCR anew, one entry per CDR3 protein. Of hundreds of thousands of distinct CDR3 sequences in the sample, over 35% were seen once. Trimming cost V 3 bases and J 4 bases, with 27 bases left between them. Germline CDR1 reads LNHDA; CDR2 reads SQIVND (reference sequence). The CDR3 contains 19 residues. The data derive from a study of T cells in Graves' hyperthyroidism and ophthalmopathy. Whole-study results and caveats: Most thyroid clonotypes expanded above 0.001 appeared in blood too.

Exclusion followed for patients with uncontrolled infection, other autoimmune disease, pregnancy or lactation. The study based diagnoses on clinical symptoms, serum thyroxine and TRAb, thyroid ultrasound and orbital computed tomography. This chain joins TRBV19 and TRBJ1-2, with D perhaps TRBD1 (6 bases). The sequencing input was blood. This sequence was found in a middle-aged woman with Graves' hyperthyroidism. The CDR3 coding sequence is TGTGCCAGTAGTATCTTTTCGGACAGCGCCAAGGGTGAATCCTATGGCTACACCTTC. Amino acid sequence: CASSIFSDSAKGESYGYTF.